This TCR beta chain was identified in a study of cytomegalovirus exposure and HLA in healthy donors (dated by TCRdb to the late 2010s). Looking at the study overall: In an earlier analysis of several hundred of the donors, around 300 Gb of sequence data and 90 million to 120 million unique TCR beta sequences from about 190 million T cells were reported. An early release that covered about 640 HLA-typed donors contained approximately 300 gigabases of sequencing data and around 85 million unique TCR sequences. The genetic ancestry cluster associated with self-reported Caucasian donors included around four fifths of the roughly 400 genotyped donors. The study aimed to test whether signatures of past pathogen exposure could be identified by cataloging public T cell receptors. Using immunosequencing, the study profiled T cell repertoires from around 680 subjects and related those repertoires to cytomegalovirus serostatus. In addition to the first cohort of 500 to 850 subjects, a separate validation cohort of 120 different subjects was used. To predict cytomegalovirus infection status, the study combined high-throughput TCR immunosequencing, statistical association of individual TCRs with disease status, and machine learning. A later analysis re-analyzed previously published TCR beta repertoires from 550 to 700 donors and added high-resolution HLA genotyping to study TCR occurrence patterns. In the later analysis, no new phenotypic data were used to find candidate immune exposures; instead, reliance was placed on TCR beta sequences and their occurrence across donors. In an earlier analysis of roughly 600 of the donors, high-throughput TCR beta sequencing was used to judge whether each TCR beta V gene segment behaved as functional or pseudogenic. Donor age, sex, ethnicity and CMV serostatus were collected together with the repertoire data. A later genetic analysis used genome-wide SNP genotypes for about three fifths of the 666 donors, treating that subset as a discovery cohort. Every repertoire in the discovery cohort had been generated on one and the same sequencing platform. Both class I and class II loci were covered by HLA typing, at four-digit resolution. The number of donors typed differed by locus, with about 629-640 for A, B, C, DRB1 and DQB1, about 500 for DQA1, 600 to 610 for DPA1, and roughly 450 for DPB1. Because of strong linkage in the cohort, five DR-DQ haplotypes were treated as single units for association and clustering. Across 300 to 500 genotyped donors of the cohort, an average of roughly 250,000 unique TCR beta nucleotide sequences per donor were sequenced, and 15% to 20% of those sequences were non-productive. Overall study results and their limits: Several of the top co-occurrence clusters appeared to be linked to parvovirus B19, influenza, CMV and Epstein-Barr virus, according to a later analysis. For the cohort, immune exposure information was limited to CMV serostatus. Approximately 18 rarely observed V segments, including chromosome 9 orphons, were excluded from the earlier analysis of about 500 of the donors because counts were too low. In an earlier analysis of around 500 of the donors, most TCR beta V segments appeared in productive rearrangements about 87% or about 30% of the time, broadly matching IMGT annotations. The authors suggested that the approach could potentially be extended to other disease states and immunological phenotypes. In a later analysis, HLA-associated TCR beta chains were found to be more clonally expanded and to have lower generation probabilities than equally common non-associated chains. Most CMV-associated TCR beta chains appeared to be HLA-restricted in a later analysis, and the HLA associations seemed to be driven largely by CMV exposure. Across donors, most TCR sequences were observed very rarely, whereas some public TCRs were present in many individuals. The classifier was reported to diagnose cytomegalovirus status with high specificity and sensitivity in both the original cohort and the validation cohort. An association between a missense DCLRE1C variant and V-gene and J-gene trimming of TCR beta chains was found in a later genetic analysis and replicated in an independent cohort. A group of highly shared sequence variants was considered likely to be a technical artifact of the sequencing pipeline. Correlated functional status among segregating V segments might reflect linkage disequilibrium, but an unknown experimental factor could not be ruled out. Three of the identified cytomegalovirus-associated TCR beta chains were confirmed in vitro to be specific for cytomegalovirus antigens. The cohort was sequenced for TCR beta chains only, and without alpha or paired-chain data the features that could be detected were limited. In a later analysis, TCR association rates were found to vary across HLA loci, with the most associated TCRs seen for DRB1 alleles and the fewest for HLA-C alleles. Because the 87-base-pair reads could not distinguish some IMGT-functional V segments, including TRBV6-2 and TRBV6-3, those segments were excluded. Because HLA typing was unavailable for some donors at each locus, only the typed subset was used in association tests. A further reported finding was that TCR beta sequences accurately predicted the HLA-A and HLA-B alleles for most subjects in the first cohort. In a later analysis, some 18,000 TCR beta sequences were associated with specific HLA alleles at a false discovery rate of 0.05. When HLA alleles, especially DR and DQ, strongly co-occurred, attributing TCR associations to individual alleles was difficult. The study gave a list of under 200 TCR beta chains associated with cytomegalovirus. A later genetic analysis reported fewer N-insertions in productive TCRs among donors in an Asian-associated ancestry cluster than the roughly 700-donor mean. The presence/absence analyses assumed that sequencing depth was roughly uniform across donors, and that assumption may not be true.

There are 14 amino acids in the CDR3, from cysteine to phenylalanine inclusive. Just CDR3 DNA is preserved here, 42 bases in frame from base 1. CDR1 and CDR2 are read off the germline V gene as MRHNA and SNTAGT. After removal of 4 bases from V and 6 bases from J, the junction retains 6 bases not matched to a gene. The library was produced with the immunoSEQ multiplex PCR assay. For the multiplex PCR, a mixture combining 60 forward primers for TCR Vbeta segments and 13 reverse primers for TCR Jbeta segments was used. The CDR3 region of rearranged TCR beta genes was amplified from genomic DNA with a multiplex PCR assay. On the Illumina HiSeq System, the amplified TCR beta libraries were sequenced as 87-base-pair reads. Per the original workflow: Across the 500 to 700 repertoires, a later analysis counted 78 million or so unique TCR beta chains, approximately 12 million of which were shared by at least two donors. To remove PCR and sequencing errors, raw reads were error-corrected and collapsed into unique sequences using a nearest-neighbor algorithm that merged closely related sequences. Alignment of CDR3 sequences to IMGT reference sequences was used to assign V, D and J gene segments. For a sequence to be retained, at least a six-nucleotide match to both a V gene segment and a J gene segment was required. A rearrangement counted as productive if the CDR3 had no stop codons and remained in frame with V and J, and every other rearrangement counted as non-productive. Following IMGT convention, CDR3 was defined as the stretch from the second conserved V-encoded cysteine to the conserved J-encoded phenylalanine. In an earlier analysis of approximately 500 of the donors, sequences lacking an unambiguous match to a single V gene segment were excluded. In an earlier analysis of some 590 of the donors, a V segment was called functional when productive rearrangements were above 56.7%, and segregating when the standard deviation between donors exceeded 5%. A statistical classification framework was built to diagnose cytomegalovirus status from the catalog of TCR beta chain sequences. In a later analysis, V and J genes were assigned by comparing TCR nucleotide sequences against IMGT/GENE-DB human TR gene sequences. The TCRdist pipeline was used in a later analysis to assign CDR3 sequences and most-parsimonious VDJ recombination scenarios. In a later analysis, each TCR beta chain was defined by its CDR3 amino acid sequence together with its V-gene family, and reads lacking a unique V-gene family were excluded. To address suspected cross-contamination and a sequencing artifact, a later analysis removed 592 highly shared, low-generation-probability nucleotide sequences. A later analysis calculated a clonal expansion index for each public chain from normalized within-repertoire ranks of inferred template counts. Generation probabilities in a later analysis came from a VDJ recombination model fitted to out-of-frame rearrangements, and those results were checked against IGoR. In a later analysis, hypergeometric tests were used to score TCR-TCR, TCR-HLA and TCR-CMV co-occurrence, with a repertoire-size bias correction applied to TCR pairs. False discovery rates were estimated in a later analysis by permuting HLA or CMV assignments 20 times. In a later analysis, co-occurring TCRs were grouped with DBSCAN, and TCRdist sequence similarity was added when clustering was performed within HLA-allele-positive subsets. For co-occurrence clustering, repertoires with fewer than 30,000 or more than 120,000 public chains were excluded, along with about five repertoires with anomalous nucleotide sharing. TCRdb re-hosts the immuneACCESS table, in-frame sequences only. Its copies lack some clones; in the studies checked, an unresolved V gene accounts for under half of them, and the cause for the rest is not known. The D gene and trimming were derived from the DNA, and the V and J assignments and clone size from that table. The table for this sample lists 90,000 to 130,000 clones; roughly 66% of them were counted only once. The biggest ten clones account for over 2% of the sample.

On this clone: Its antigen remains unidentified. Per-nucleotide qualities are absent, and no much larger clonotype sits a single base away.

The cohort was made up of roughly 670 healthy bone marrow donors. At the time of sampling, every cohort member was nominally healthy, though immune exposures that went unrecorded were likely present. The donor was CMV seronegative and was included in the group of over 300 seronegative cohort members. A peripheral blood sample was provided by each donor, and peripheral blood mononuclear cells were used for TCR beta sequencing. Genomic DNA extraction from the blood cell samples was performed with the Qiagen DNeasy Blood Extraction Kit. Specimen: PBMCs. The receptor chain draws on TRBV6-4 and TRBJ2-1, with 7 bases in between that match TRBD1. The receptor comes from a woman in her thirties in good health and CMV-seronegative. CDR3 sequence: CASSAIGQANEQFF. Here is the DNA: TGTGCCAGCAGTGCCATCGGACAGGCCAATGAGCAGTTCTTC.